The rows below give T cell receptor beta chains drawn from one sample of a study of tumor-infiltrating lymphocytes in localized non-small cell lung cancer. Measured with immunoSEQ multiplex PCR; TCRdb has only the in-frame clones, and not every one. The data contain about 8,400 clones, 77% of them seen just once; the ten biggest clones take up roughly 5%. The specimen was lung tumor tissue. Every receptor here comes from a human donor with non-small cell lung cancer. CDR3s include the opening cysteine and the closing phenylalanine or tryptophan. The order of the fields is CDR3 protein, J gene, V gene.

CAITKELSGEQFF	TRBJ2-1	TRBV10-3
CASGLETSMETQYF	TRBJ2-5	TRBV12-5
CASSLNVGQFPFF	TRBJ1-1	TRBV7-3
CASTRSGENYGYTF	TRBJ1-2	TRBV9
CASSPGAGLYYGYTF	TRBJ1-2	TRBV6-4
CASSFSNTGELFF	TRBJ2-2	TRBV7-2
CASSLTQGRGEQYF	TRBJ2-7	TRBV27
CASSLTGGQNIQYF	TRBJ2-4	TRBV28
CASSRQAGVTDTQYF	TRBJ2-3	TRBV5-1
CASSFQRAYEQYF	TRBJ2-7	TRBV27
CAGGENAEAFF	TRBJ1-1	TRBV6-6
CASSTGTSGYEQYF	TRBJ2-7	TRBV6-1
CASSLVLGDTQYF	TRBJ2-3	TRBV7-2
CASSPPLGRGSTDTQYF	TRBJ2-3	TRBV28
CASQGSTDTQYF	TRBJ2-3	TRBV2
CASSGGGLAAYNEQFF	TRBJ2-1	TRBV9
CASDQNTDTQYF	TRBJ2-3	TRBV7-2
CASSLVGGVNTEAFF	TRBJ1-1	TRBV5-1
CASSLRSGGGDTQYF	TRBJ2-3	TRBV5-4
CASSPWTGTTYEQYF	TRBJ2-7	TRBV5-1
CAEDGGTGYTF	TRBJ1-2	TRBV30
CASSLGPEQYF	TRBJ2-7	TRBV5-1
CASARGTGEDTGELFF	TRBJ2-2	TRBV12-5
CASSDRGYEQYF	TRBJ2-7	TRBV6-1
CASSPTSGTSYEQYF	TRBJ2-7	TRBV7-9
CASSAPSSTDTQYF	TRBJ2-3	TRBV9
CASSPGTVSTDTQYF	TRBJ2-3	TRBV4-1
CASSWPDRGETQYF	TRBJ2-5	TRBV5-6
CASSQAGGHYEQYF	TRBJ2-7	TRBV4-3
CASSQIAGAGETQYF	TRBJ2-5	TRBV14
CASSFNTRGEQYF	TRBJ2-7	TRBV28
CASSYSTSQQREQYF	TRBJ2-7	TRBV6-9
CASSTYTGTGRSGANVLTF	TRBJ2-6	TRBV28
CASSSSPGAAMNTEAFF	TRBJ1-1	TRBV11-3
CASRLQGATEAFF	TRBJ1-1	TRBV27
CASSEFLRGDTDTQYF	TRBJ2-3	TRBV25-1